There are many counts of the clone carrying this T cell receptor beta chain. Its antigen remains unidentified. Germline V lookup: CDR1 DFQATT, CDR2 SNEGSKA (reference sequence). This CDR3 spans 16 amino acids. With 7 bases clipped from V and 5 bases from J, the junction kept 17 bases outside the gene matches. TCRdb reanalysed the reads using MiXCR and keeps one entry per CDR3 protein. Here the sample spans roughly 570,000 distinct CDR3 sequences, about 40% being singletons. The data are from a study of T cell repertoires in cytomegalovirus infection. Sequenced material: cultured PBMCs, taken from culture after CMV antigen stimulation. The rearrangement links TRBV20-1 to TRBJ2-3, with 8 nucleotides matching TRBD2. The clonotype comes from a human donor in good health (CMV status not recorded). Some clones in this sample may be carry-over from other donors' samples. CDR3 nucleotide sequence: TGCAGTGTTGGGGGCGGGGGGAGCGCGTTTGTAGATACGCAGTATTTT. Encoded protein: CSVGGGGSAFVDTQYF.